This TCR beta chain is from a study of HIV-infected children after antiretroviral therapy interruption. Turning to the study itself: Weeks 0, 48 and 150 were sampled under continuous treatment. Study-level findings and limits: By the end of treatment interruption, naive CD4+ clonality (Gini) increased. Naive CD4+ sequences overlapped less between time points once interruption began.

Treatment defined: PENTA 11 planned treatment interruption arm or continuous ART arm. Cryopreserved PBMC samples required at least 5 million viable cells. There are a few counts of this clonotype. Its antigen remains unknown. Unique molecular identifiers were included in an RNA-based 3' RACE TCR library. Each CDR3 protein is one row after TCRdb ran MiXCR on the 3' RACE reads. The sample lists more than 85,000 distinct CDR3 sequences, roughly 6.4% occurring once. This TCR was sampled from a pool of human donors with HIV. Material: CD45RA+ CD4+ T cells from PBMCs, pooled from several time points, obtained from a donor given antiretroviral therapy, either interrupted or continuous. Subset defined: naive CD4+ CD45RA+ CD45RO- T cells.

In DNA, the CDR3 is TGTGCCAGCAGCTCAAGGGGATGGGAGCAGTACTTC. The encoded protein is CASSSRGWEQYF. V is TRBV3-1 and J is TRBJ2-7; weak D call: TRBD1 (5 bases). This CDR3 has 12 residues. Looked up from germline, CDR1 is LGHDT and CDR2 is YNNKEL (reference sequence). The ends were cut back, 5 bases at V and 7 bases at J, with 12 bases in the middle.